These 10 T cell receptor beta chains share one sample of origin, sequenced in a study of T cells in Graves' hyperthyroidism and ophthalmopathy. TCR beta CDR3 region amplification was performed from RNA transcripts. First-round RT-PCR of the TCR CDR3 relied on the HTBI primer set. TCRdb re-called the multiplex PCR reads through MiXCR, storing one row per CDR3 protein. The table has around 290,000 distinct CDR3 sequences, roughly 13% seen once; the top ten hold 7.9%. The sequencing input was blood. Source of these receptors: a woman aged 40 to 50 with Graves' hyperthyroidism.

The chain combines TRBV19 with TRBJ2-1; 16 bases map to TRBD2. The CDR3 consists of 15 residues. Looked up from germline, CDR1 is LNHDA and CDR2 is SQIVND (reference sequence). Unmatched junction bases numbered 2, after V lost 6 bases and J lost 6 bases. In nucleotides, the CDR3 is TGTGCCAGTAGCGGGACTAGCGGGAGGGGCAATGAGCAGTTCTTC. Its translation: CASSGTSGRGNEQFF.

This clonotype was seen ten or more times. The chain couples TRBV11-3 to TRBJ2-5, with 8 nucleotides matching TRBD2. With V trimmed by 3 bases and J by 3 bases, 6 bases remained unmatched. CDR3 length: 15 residues. Germline V CDR1 and CDR2: SGHNT, YENEEA. The CDR3 here is CASSLGGAGEETQYF. As DNA, the CDR3 is TGTGCCAGCAGCTTGGGGGGAGCGGGAGAAGAGACCCAGTACTTC.

This clonotype appeared a few times. V gene TRBV29-1 combines with J gene TRBJ2-6; D gene ambiguous. Trimming stripped 6 bases from V and 1 base from J, with 13 bases between. Germline values: CDR1 SQVTM, CDR2 ANQGSEA. This CDR3 region has 15 residues. The CDR3 region is CSVSVTSSGANVLTF. In DNA form, the CDR3 reads TGCAGCGTAAGCGTGACGTCGTCTGGGGCCAACGTCCTGACTTTC.

There are many counts of this clonotype. The V and J genes are TRBV7-2 and TRBJ2-3, with 7 bases aligning to TRBD1. The CDR3 extends over 16 amino acids. The V gene end was trimmed by 0 bases and the J gene end by 9 bases; junction bases not matched to a gene: 12. The germline CDR1 and CDR2 sequences are SGHTA and FQGNSA. This CDR3 reads CASSLAGGLQGRTQYF. Written as DNA, the CDR3 is TGTGCCAGCAGCTTAGCAGGGGGCCTGCAAGGCCGGACGCAGTATTTT.

This clonotype was seen many times. This chain links TRBV20-1 with TRBJ1-1; tentatively, D is TRBD1 (5 bases). This CDR3 contains 14 residues. Trimming removed 6 bases from V and 0 bases from J, with 14 bases in between. Germline V lookup: CDR1 DFQATT, CDR2 SNEGSKA (reference sequence). DNA of the CDR3: TGCAGTGCCGGACATCCCGGGGTGAACACTGAAGCTTTCTTT. It is translated as CSAGHPGVNTEAFF.

This clonotype appeared many times. The chain employs TRBV4-1 and TRBJ2-7; the match to TRBD2 covers 8 bases. The CDR3 runs to 16 residues. Trimming at V came to 0 bases and at J to 6 bases, leaving 10 bases not matched to a gene. Germline CDR1 and CDR2: MGHRA and YSYEKL. The CDR3 is CASSQEDRLAGREQYF. Written as DNA, the CDR3 is TGCGCCAGCAGCCAAGAAGATCGGCTAGCGGGTCGCGAGCAGTACTTC.

The genes are TRBV10-3 and TRBJ1-5, with 8 nucleotides matching TRBD1. J lost 0 bases, V lost 10 bases, and 5 bases had no gene match. The CDR3 spans 14 residues. Per germline, CDR1 ENHRY and CDR2 SYGVKD. The CDR3 loop is CASWTGNSNQPQHF. The CDR3 region has the DNA TGTGCCAGCTGGACAGGGAATAGCAATCAGCCCCAGCATTTT.

This clonotype appeared many times. This chain links TRBV7-9 with TRBJ2-5; D perhaps matches TRBD2 (6 bases). The V end was cut by 6 bases, the J end by 3 bases, with 11 bases between. Germline V gene data show CDR1 as SEHNR and CDR2 as FQNEAQ (reference sequence). The length of the CDR3 is 13 residues. The CDR3 loop reads CASRLSGEETQYF. The CDR3 nucleotides are TGTGCCAGCAGACTTTCGGGAGAAGAGACCCAGTACTTC.

This clonotype was found many times. This sequence joins TRBV10-1 and TRBJ2-3; D tentatively fits TRBD1 or TRBD2 (5 bases each). This CDR3 spans 13 amino acids. Trimming removed 4 bases at V and 4 bases at J, with 9 bases between. Germline V gives CDR1 WNHNN, CDR2 SYGVQD (reference sequence). The CDR3 sequence is CASSVGGADTQYF. The CDR3, as DNA: TGCGCCAGCAGTGTTGGGGGAGCAGATACGCAGTATTTT.

This clonotype was observed at least ten times. This chain joins TRBV5-8 and TRBJ2-5; D is ambiguous. V lost 0 bases to trimming and J lost 1 base, with 7 bases between them. The length of the CDR3 is 14 residues. CDR1 is SGHTS and CDR2 is YDEGEE in the germline V gene. CDR3 protein: CASSLAASQETQYF. For the CDR3, the DNA is TGTGCCAGCAGCTTGGCGGCAAGCCAAGAGACCCAGTACTTC.